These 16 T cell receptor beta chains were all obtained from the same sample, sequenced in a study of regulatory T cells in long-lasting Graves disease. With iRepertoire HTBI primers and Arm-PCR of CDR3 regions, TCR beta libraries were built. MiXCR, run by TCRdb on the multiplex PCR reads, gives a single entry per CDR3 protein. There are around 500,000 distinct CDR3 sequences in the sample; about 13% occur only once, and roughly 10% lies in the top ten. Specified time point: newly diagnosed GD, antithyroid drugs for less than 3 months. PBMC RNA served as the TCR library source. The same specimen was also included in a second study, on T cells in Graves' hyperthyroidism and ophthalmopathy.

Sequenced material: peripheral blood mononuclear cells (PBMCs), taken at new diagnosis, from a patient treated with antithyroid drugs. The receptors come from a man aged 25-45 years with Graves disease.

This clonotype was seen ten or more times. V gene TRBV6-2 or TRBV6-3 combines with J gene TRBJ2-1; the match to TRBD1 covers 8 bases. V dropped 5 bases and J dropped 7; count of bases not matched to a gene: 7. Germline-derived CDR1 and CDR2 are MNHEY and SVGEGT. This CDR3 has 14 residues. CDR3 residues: CASSPGGTGNEQFF. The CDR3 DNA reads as TGTGCCAGCAGTCCAGGGGGCACCGGGAATGAGCAGTTCTTC.

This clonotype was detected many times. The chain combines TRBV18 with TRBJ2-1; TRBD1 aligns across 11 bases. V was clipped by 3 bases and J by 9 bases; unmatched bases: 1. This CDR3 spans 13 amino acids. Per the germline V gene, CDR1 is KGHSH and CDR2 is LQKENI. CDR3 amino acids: CASSPGQGVEQFF. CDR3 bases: TGTGCCAGCTCACCGGGACAGGGGGTTGAGCAGTTCTTC.

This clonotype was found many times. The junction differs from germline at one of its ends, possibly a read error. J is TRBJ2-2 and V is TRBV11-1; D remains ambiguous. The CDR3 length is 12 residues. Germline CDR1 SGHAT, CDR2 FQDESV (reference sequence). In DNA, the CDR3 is TGTGCCAGCAGCAAGAACCCCGGGGAGCTGTTTTTT. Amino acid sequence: CASSKNPGELFF.

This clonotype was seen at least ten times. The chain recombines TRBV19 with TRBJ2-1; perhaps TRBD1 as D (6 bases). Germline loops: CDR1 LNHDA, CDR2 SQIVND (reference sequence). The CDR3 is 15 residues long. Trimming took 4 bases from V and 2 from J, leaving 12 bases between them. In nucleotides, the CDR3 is TGTGCCAGTAGTAACAGGGTGGGGACCTACAATGAGCAGTTCTTC. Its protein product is CASSNRVGTYNEQFF. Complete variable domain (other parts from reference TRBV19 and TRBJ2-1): DGGITQSPKYLFRKEGQNVTLSCEQNLNHDAMYWYRQDPGQGLRLIYYSQIVNDFQKGDIAEGYSVSREKKESFPLTVTSAQKNPTAFYLCASSNRVGTYNEQFFGPGTRLTVL.

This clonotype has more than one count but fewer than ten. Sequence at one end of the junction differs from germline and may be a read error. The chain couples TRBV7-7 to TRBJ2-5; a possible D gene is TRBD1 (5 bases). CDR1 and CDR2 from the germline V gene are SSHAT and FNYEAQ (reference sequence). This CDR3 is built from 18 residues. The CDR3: CASSLNPVGLKNQETQYF. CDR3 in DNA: TGTGCTAGCAGCTTAAACCCGGTGGGGCTAAAAAACCAAGAGACCCAGTACTTC.

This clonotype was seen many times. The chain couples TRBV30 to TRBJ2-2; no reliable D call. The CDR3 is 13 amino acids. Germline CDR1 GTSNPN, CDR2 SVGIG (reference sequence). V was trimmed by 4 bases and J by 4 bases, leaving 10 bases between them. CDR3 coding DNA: TGTGCCTGGACCATGATGGGCACCGGGGAGCTGTTTTTT. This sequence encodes CAWTMMGTGELFF.

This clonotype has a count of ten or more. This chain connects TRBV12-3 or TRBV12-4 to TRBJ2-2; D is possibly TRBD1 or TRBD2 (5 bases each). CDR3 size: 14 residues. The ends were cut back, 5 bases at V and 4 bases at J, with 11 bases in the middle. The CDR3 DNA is TGTGCCAGCAGTAAAGTTGGGGGCACCGGGGAGCTGTTTTTT. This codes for CASSKVGGTGELFF.

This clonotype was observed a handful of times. CDR3 nucleotide sequence: TGCAGTGCTTCCGGGACCTCGCCCAATGAGCAGTTCTTC. Protein: CSASGTSPNEQFF. The V gene is TRBV20-1, the J gene TRBJ2-1; the D gene could be TRBD1 or TRBD2 (5 bases each). Deletions cut 5 bases from V and 6 bases from J, with 14 bases between. CDR1 DFQATT and CDR2 SNEGSKA come from the germline V gene (reference sequence). The CDR3 totals 13 residues.

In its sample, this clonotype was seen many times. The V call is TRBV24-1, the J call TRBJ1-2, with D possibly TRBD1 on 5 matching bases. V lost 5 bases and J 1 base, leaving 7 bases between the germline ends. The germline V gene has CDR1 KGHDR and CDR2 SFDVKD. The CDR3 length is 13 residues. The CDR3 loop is CATSGDGNYGYTF. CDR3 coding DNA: TGTGCCACCAGTGGGGACGGTAACTATGGCTACACCTTC.

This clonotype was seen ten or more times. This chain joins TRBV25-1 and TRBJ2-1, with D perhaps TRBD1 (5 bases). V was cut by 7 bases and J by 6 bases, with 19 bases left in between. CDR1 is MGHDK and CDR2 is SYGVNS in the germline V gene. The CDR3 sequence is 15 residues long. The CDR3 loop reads CASTRATGRANEQFF. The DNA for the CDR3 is TGTGCCAGCACTAGGGCCACAGGACGGGCCAATGAGCAGTTCTTC.

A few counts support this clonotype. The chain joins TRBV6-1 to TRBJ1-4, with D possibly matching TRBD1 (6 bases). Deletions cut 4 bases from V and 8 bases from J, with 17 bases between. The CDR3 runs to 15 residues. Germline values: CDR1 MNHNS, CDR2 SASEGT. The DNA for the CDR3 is TGTGCCAGCAGTGTCTTAACAGGGATTCGGGAAAAACTGTTTTTT. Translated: CASSVLTGIREKLFF.

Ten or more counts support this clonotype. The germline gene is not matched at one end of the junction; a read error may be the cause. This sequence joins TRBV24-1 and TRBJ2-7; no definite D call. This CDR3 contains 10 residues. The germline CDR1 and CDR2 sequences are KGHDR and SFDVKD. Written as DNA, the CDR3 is TGTGCCACCACCTCCCACGAGCAGTACTTC. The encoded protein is CATTSHEQYF.

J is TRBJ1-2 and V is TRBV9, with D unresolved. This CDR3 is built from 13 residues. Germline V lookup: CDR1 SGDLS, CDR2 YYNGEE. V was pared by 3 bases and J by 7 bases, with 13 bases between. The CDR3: CASSGPSGSGYTF. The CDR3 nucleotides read TGTGCCAGCAGCGGGCCCTCGGGGTCTGGCTACACCTTC.

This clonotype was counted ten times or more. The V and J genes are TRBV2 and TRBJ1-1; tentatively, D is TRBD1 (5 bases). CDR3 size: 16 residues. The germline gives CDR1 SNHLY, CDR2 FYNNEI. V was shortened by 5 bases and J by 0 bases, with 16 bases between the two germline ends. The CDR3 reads CASSPSGGVMNTEAFF. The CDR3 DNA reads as TGTGCCAGCAGTCCTTCGGGGGGAGTTATGAACACTGAAGCTTTCTTT.

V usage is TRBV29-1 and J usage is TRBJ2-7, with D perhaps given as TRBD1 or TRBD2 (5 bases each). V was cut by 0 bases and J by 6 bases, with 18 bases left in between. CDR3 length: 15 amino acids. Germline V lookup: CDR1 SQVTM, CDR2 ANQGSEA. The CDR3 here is CSVEESGRTSLEQYF. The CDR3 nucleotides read TGCAGCGTTGAAGAAAGCGGACGGACAAGTCTCGAGCAGTACTTC.

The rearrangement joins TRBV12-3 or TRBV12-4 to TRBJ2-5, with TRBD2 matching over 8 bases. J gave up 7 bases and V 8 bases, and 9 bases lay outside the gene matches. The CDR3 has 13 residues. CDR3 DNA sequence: TGTGCCAGCCGGGGGGGGGCGCAGGGGACCCAGTACTTC. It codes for CASRGGAQGTQYF.